These 20 T cell receptor beta chains were sequenced from one sample in a study of blood T cell repertoires in COVID-19. Libraries were prepared by immunoSEQ multiplex PCR; TCRdb keeps only in-frame clonotypes and omits some of them. Of approximately 450,000 clones detected, 80% to 90% appear once; the ten largest clones hold 1.1%. Sequencing was done on a sample of PBMCs or T cells enriched from blood (not recorded which). The origin of the receptors is a man aged 25 to 40 who had recovered from COVID-19.

The genes are TRBV30 and TRBJ1-2; possibly TRBD1 for D (5 bases). The CDR3 runs 13 residues. The V end lost 1 base, the J end lost 2 bases, and 8 bases lay between the germline ends. Germline V lookup: CDR1 GTSNPN, CDR2 SVGIG (reference sequence). CDR3 region: CAWSEGVNYGYTF. CDR3 sequence (DNA): TGTGCCTGGAGTGAAGGGGTCAACTATGGCTACACCTTC. Complete variable domain (other parts from reference TRBV30 and TRBJ1-2): SQTIHQWPATLVQPVGSPLSLECTVEGTSNPNLYWYRQAAGRGLQLLFYSVGIGQISSEVPQNLSASRPQDRQFILSSKKLLLSDSGFYLCAWSEGVNYGYTFGSGTRLTVV.

The chain joins TRBV19 to TRBJ2-1; no definite D call. CDR1 and CDR2 from the germline V gene are LNHDA and SQIVND (reference sequence). Between the trimmed V and J ends, which lost 10 bases and 4 bases, there was a span of 23 bases. The length of the CDR3 is 16 residues. The CDR3 protein is CATIGSSPDRYNEQFF. The CDR3 nucleotides read TGTGCCACCATCGGGTCGAGCCCCGACCGGTACAATGAGCAGTTCTTC.

J is TRBJ1-2 and V is TRBV2; 11 bases are shared with TRBD1. The J segment lost 1 base and the V segment lost 7 bases, leaving 8 bases of the junction unmatched. This CDR3 is 16 amino acids long. The germline CDR1 and CDR2 sequences are SNHLY and FYNNEI. In nucleotides, the CDR3 is TGTGCCAGCACGGAGGACAGGGGGCCCCTTAACTATGGCTACACCTTC. Protein product: CASTEDRGPLNYGYTF.

The CDR3 is CASSYGLAGYNEQFF. The CDR3 DNA reads as TGTGCCAGCAGCTACGGACTAGCGGGGTACAATGAGCAGTTCTTC. The chain uses TRBV7-7 and TRBJ2-1; TRBD2 aligns across 12 bases. Unmatched junction bases numbered 2, after V lost 4 bases and J lost 4 bases. The germline gives CDR1 SSHAT, CDR2 FNYEAQ (reference sequence). The CDR3 runs to 15 residues.

The CDR3 coding sequence is TGTGCCACCAGCAGAGCTAGCGGGAGTCACTCCTACAATGAGCAGTTCTTC. Its translation is CATSRASGSHSYNEQFF. The chain links TRBV15 to TRBJ2-1; TRBD2 aligns across 10 bases. The V segment lost 1 base and the J segment 0 bases; nucleotides outside the gene matches: 3. Germline loops: CDR1 LNHNV, CDR2 YYDKDF (reference sequence). The CDR3 length is 17 residues.

This rearrangement joins TRBV10-2 to TRBJ2-7; D is ambiguous. The CDR3 sequence is 12 residues long. Germline CDR1 is WSHSY and CDR2 is SAAADI. Trimming shortened V by 8 bases and J by 6 bases, and 14 bases separated the two germline ends. The CDR3 is CASHAWASEQYF. In DNA form, the CDR3 reads TGCGCCAGCCACGCATGGGCGTCCGAGCAGTACTTC.

CDR3 nucleotides: TGTGCTAGTGGCCTGGGAGACTACGAGCAGTACTTC. This translates into CASGLGDYEQYF. The genes are TRBV12-5 and TRBJ2-7; the D gene is possibly TRBD2 (5 bases). CDR1 and CDR2 from the germline V gene are LGHNT and FRNRAP. With 6 bases removed from V and 3 bases from J, the gap between germline ends came to 9 bases. This CDR3 region has 12 residues.

This clone was picked up one time. This rearrangement joins TRBV4-2 to TRBJ1-2; no reliable D call. The V and J ends lost 0 bases and 4 bases respectively, with 9 bases between them. CDR3 size: 14 residues. Germline-derived CDR1 and CDR2 are LGHNA and YNFKEQ. This CDR3 is CASSQEVLSYGYTF. The CDR3 DNA is TGTGCCAGCAGCCAAGAGGTTCTCAGCTATGGCTACACCTTC.

CDR3 protein: CASSLGHGTTLWETQYF. Here the CDR3 DNA reads TGTGCCAGCAGTTTGGGTCACGGGACTACGTTGTGGGAGACCCAGTACTTC. V usage is TRBV28 and J usage is TRBJ2-5; 7 positions match TRBD2. This CDR3 is 17 amino acids long. V gave up 3 bases and J gave up 5 bases; unmatched junction bases: 15. CDR1 and CDR2 (germline): MDHEN, SYDVKM.

This chain joins TRBV7-9 and TRBJ1-2, with unresolved D. V dropped 7 bases and J dropped 5 bases, with 14 bases sitting between them. Per germline, CDR1 SEHNR and CDR2 FQNEAQ (reference sequence). The CDR3 consists of 13 residues. Written as DNA, the CDR3 is TGTGCCAGCACCCCAAGTCGGGTTTATGGCTACACCTTC. Its protein product is CASTPSRVYGYTF.

This chain joins TRBV6-5 and TRBJ1-4; tentatively, D is TRBD1 (6 bases). V lost 5 bases to trimming and J lost 5 bases, with 12 bases between them. The CDR3 covers 14 residues. Germline CDR1 and CDR2: MNHEY and SVGAGI. The CDR3 spells CASSSRGGNEKLFF. The CDR3 DNA sequence: TGTGCCAGCAGTAGCAGGGGTGGGAATGAAAAACTGTTTTTT.

The V call is TRBV28, the J call TRBJ1-5; 7 bases match TRBD1. After removal of 0 bases from V and 7 bases from J, the junction contained 6 bases not matched to a gene. The CDR3 extends over 15 amino acids. Per the germline V gene, CDR1 is MDHEN and CDR2 is SYDVKM. CDR3 protein: CASSLWQGEGQPQHF. CDR3 bases: TGTGCCAGCAGTTTATGGCAGGGGGAAGGACAGCCCCAGCATTTT.

The rearrangement joins TRBV24-1 to TRBJ2-1; 10 nucleotides line up with TRBD2. The CDR3 consists of 15 residues. Germline CDR1 reads KGHDR; CDR2 reads SFDVKD. The V gene end was trimmed by 3 bases and the J gene end by 4 bases; junction bases not matched to a gene: 2. The CDR3 sequence: CATSDPGLAYNEQFF. The CDR3 nucleotides read TGTGCCACCAGTGATCCGGGACTAGCGTACAATGAGCAGTTCTTC.

The chain is built from TRBV11-2 and TRBJ2-7, with a tentative D call TRBD2 (6 bases). Per germline, CDR1 SGHAT and CDR2 FQNNGV. V was clipped by 3 bases and J by 6 bases, with 12 bases between them. The CDR3 contains 13 residues. The CDR3 DNA reads as TGTGCCAGCAGCTTGGGACTTCTGACCGAGCAGTACTTC. Amino acids: CASSLGLLTEQYF.

This chain connects TRBV18 to TRBJ2-7; maybe TRBD2 (6 bases). The V gene's germline CDR1 is KGHSH and CDR2 LQKENI. This CDR3 spans 15 amino acids. V was cut by 4 bases and J by 3 bases, with 16 bases left in between. CDR3 amino acids: CASSRSGERSYEQYF. CDR3 DNA: TGTGCCAGCTCACGTAGCGGAGAACGAAGCTACGAGCAGTACTTC. Using reference TRBV18 and TRBJ2-7 for the parts outside the CDR3, the full variable domain is NAGVMQNPRHLVRRRGQEARLRCSPMKGHSHVYWYRQLPEEGLKFMVYLQKENIIDESGMPKERFSAEFPKEGPSILRIQQVVRGDSAAYFCASSRSGERSYEQYFGPGTRLTVT.

The chain carries TRBV7-2 and TRBJ2-1; perhaps TRBD1 as D (6 bases). The CDR3 is 14 amino acids. V lost 8 bases and J lost 7, with 18 bases in between. Germline V gene lookup returns CDR1 SGHTA and CDR2 FQGNSA. In DNA, the CDR3 is TGTGCCAGCGGCAGGGCAGGGGCGGTGAATGAGCAGTTCTTC. This encodes CASGRAGAVNEQFF.

CDR3: CASSFPGTSGIVQFF. The DNA of the CDR3 is TGTGCCAGCAGTTTCCCAGGGACTAGCGGGATAGTGCAGTTCTTC. The rearrangement links TRBV28 to TRBJ2-1; TRBD2 agrees at 13 bases. This CDR3 contains 15 residues. Looked up from germline, CDR1 is MDHEN and CDR2 is SYDVKM. The junction had 8 bases not matched to a gene; V was cut back by 3 bases and J by 12 bases.

V usage is TRBV19 and J usage is TRBJ1-3, with 10 bases lining up with TRBD1. Germline-derived CDR1 and CDR2 are LNHDA and SQIVND (reference sequence). V gave up 8 bases and J gave up 0 bases; unmatched junction bases: 4. This CDR3 is built from 15 residues. The CDR3 protein is CASGTGESSGNTIYF. As DNA, the CDR3 is TGTGCCAGTGGGACAGGGGAGAGCTCTGGAAACACCATATATTTT.

The chain employs TRBV30 and TRBJ1-1, with D hard to call. Germline values: CDR1 GTSNPN, CDR2 SVGIG (reference sequence). The CDR3 runs to 14 residues. Between the trimmed V and J ends, which lost 2 bases and 11 bases, there was a span of 21 bases. The CDR3 sequence: CAWSNLLEATSAFF. The DNA of the CDR3 is TGTGCCTGGAGTAACCTTCTTGAGGCGACTAGCGCTTTCTTT.

V gene TRBV4-1 combines with J gene TRBJ2-5, with D possibly TRBD2 on 9 matching bases. Germline loops: CDR1 MGHRA, CDR2 YSYEKL. The CDR3 contains 19 residues. The ends were cut back, 0 bases at V and 2 bases at J, with 22 bases in the middle. As DNA, the CDR3 is TGCGCCAGCAGCCAAGAGCGGGGGGGCAGGGGGCTAGAGCAAGAGACCCAGTACTTC. Amino acids: CASSQERGGRGLEQETQYF.